The 16 T cell receptor beta chains below come from one sample, sequenced in a study of pediatric ulcerative colitis. Sequenced by immunoSEQ multiplex PCR; TCRdb stores in-frame clones only, minus some. The sample lists about 25,000 clones; about 69% were seen once. The rectum was sampled with one to two pinch biopsies at colonoscopy. Source material: gut tissue. These receptors originate from a boy between 10 and 17 years old with severe ulcerative colitis.

The chain has TRBV4-3 and TRBJ2-3, with 7 bases aligning to TRBD2. Germline trimming cut 4 bases from V and 4 bases from J; bases unmatched to any gene: 11. Germline lookup yields CDR1 LGHNA and CDR2 YSLEER. The CDR3 is made up of 16 amino acids. CDR3 in DNA: TGCGCCAGCAGCCCGACCTGGGGGGGTGCGGCAGATACGCAGTATTTT. It translates to CASSPTWGGAADTQYF.

This chain links TRBV7-9 with TRBJ2-2, with D possibly being TRBD1 (5 bases). CDR3 length equals 15 residues. Germline CDR1 SEHNR, CDR2 FQNEAQ (reference sequence). V was pared by 1 base and J by 5 bases, with 11 bases between. CDR3 amino acids: CASSLGQGETGELFF. CDR3 nucleotide sequence: TGTGCCAGCAGCTTAGGGCAGGGCGAAACCGGGGAGCTGTTTTTT.

This clone was detected only once. This chain links TRBV29-1 with TRBJ2-5; 7 positions match TRBD1. Trimming cost V 5 bases and J 4 bases; bases outside gene matches: 4. The CDR3 has 12 residues. In germline, CDR1 is SQVTM, CDR2 ANQGSEA. In nucleotides, the CDR3 is TGCAGCGTTATGACAGGGAGAGAGACCCAGTACTTC. Translated, it gives CSVMTGRETQYF.

V gene TRBV21-1 combines with J gene TRBJ2-1; TRBD2 is the table's D call, not checked against the DNA. TRBV21-1 is flagged as a pseudogene. The CDR3 is 13 residues long. CDR3 protein: CAISGGGDNEQFF. The CDR3 DNA reads TGTGCCATCTCCGGGGGGGGTGACAATGAGCAGTTCTTC.

The chain is built from TRBV6-6 and TRBJ2-5, with a possible D match to TRBD2 (6 bases). The J call is uncertain, as TRBJ2-7 better fits the DNA end. The germline CDR1 and CDR2 sequences are MNHNY and SVGAGI (reference sequence). The CDR3 totals 14 residues. The CDR3 region has the DNA TGTGCCAGCAGTTACGGACGGGGGAACTACGAGCAGTACTTC. It encodes CASSYGRGNYEQYF.

CDR3 region: CASSGTGAFSYGYTF. Here the CDR3 DNA reads TGTGCCAGCAGCGGGACAGGGGCTTTCTCCTATGGCTACACCTTC. This chain connects TRBV6-5 to TRBJ1-2; 10 bases line up with TRBD1. The germline gives CDR1 MNHEY, CDR2 SVGAGI. The V gene end was trimmed by 6 bases and the J gene end by 4 bases; junction bases not matched to a gene: 8. The CDR3 has 15 residues.

This clone was seen a single time. The gene calls are TRBV5-1 and TRBJ1-4; D is unclear. This CDR3 is built from 16 residues. Deletions cut 4 bases from V and 4 bases from J, with 17 bases between. The germline gives CDR1 SGHRS, CDR2 YFSETQ. This CDR3 reads CASSLQPTDLNEKLFF. CDR3 sequence (DNA): TGCGCCAGCAGCCTACAACCGACCGACCTTAATGAAAAACTGTTTTTT.

The rearrangement joins TRBV11-3 to TRBJ2-7; possibly TRBD1 for D (6 bases). The V and J ends lost 7 bases and 2 bases respectively, with 15 bases between them. The CDR3 covers 14 residues. Germline V CDR1 and CDR2: SGHNT, YENEEA. The CDR3 nucleotides are TGTGCCAGCACCCAAGGGGACAAGGCCTACGAGCAGTACTTC. Translating gives CASTQGDKAYEQYF. Variable domain in full (rest from reference TRBV11-3 and TRBJ2-7): EAGVVQSPRYKIIEKKQPVAFWCNPISGHNTLYWYLQNLGQGPELLIRYENEEAVDDSQLPKDRFSAERLKGVDSTLKIQPAELGDSAVYLCASTQGDKAYEQYFGPGTRLTVT.

This clone is deemed hyperexpanded. Other DNA sequences in this specimen translate into the identical CDR3. The V and J genes are TRBV19 and TRBJ2-3, with a weak D call TRBD2 (5 bases). This CDR3 comprises 12 residues. The V end was cut by 3 bases, the J end by 6 bases, with 7 bases between. Germline assignment: CDR1 LNHDA and CDR2 SQIVND (reference sequence). The CDR3 here is CASSIGVDTQYF. The CDR3 region has the DNA TGTGCCAGTAGTATCGGGGTGGATACGCAGTATTTT.

The chain uses TRBV18 and TRBJ2-7; D might be TRBD2 (6 bases). The CDR3 loop spans 15 amino acids. CDR1 KGHSH and CDR2 LQKENI come from the germline V gene. Trimming shortened V by 6 bases and J by 0 bases, and 15 bases separated the two germline ends. DNA of the CDR3: TGTGCCAGCTCGCGAGCCGCGGGGAGCTCCTACGAGCAGTACTTC. The encoded protein is CASSRAAGSSYEQYF.

The chain has TRBV6-1 and TRBJ1-1; TRBD1 matches 9 bases. CDR1 is MNHNS, CDR2 SASEGT, per germline. The length of the CDR3 is 14 residues. V dropped 5 bases and J dropped 3; count of bases not matched to a gene: 4. CDR3 in amino acids: CASSTWTGDTEAFF. CDR3 DNA: TGTGCCAGCAGTACTTGGACAGGGGACACTGAAGCTTTCTTT.

On this clone itself: A read error may produce the germline difference seen at one junction end. The CDR3 spells CASSQDPGRITDTQYF. The CDR3 DNA is TGCGCCAGCAGCCAAGACCCAGGAAGGATCACAGATACGCAGTATTTT. This rearrangement joins TRBV5-4 to TRBJ2-3; D unclear. CDR3 size: 16 residues. Looked up from germline, CDR1 is SGHNT and CDR2 is YYREEE (reference sequence).

Written as DNA, the CDR3 is TGTGCCAGTAGTATGCGGCCAACAGGGAACACCGGGGAGCTGTTTTTT. Encoded protein: CASSMRPTGNTGELFF. The chain links TRBV19 to TRBJ2-2; D perhaps matches TRBD1 (5 bases). From germline, CDR1 is LNHDA and CDR2 SQIVND (reference sequence). The CDR3 has 16 residues. Trimming removed 3 bases from V and 1 base from J, with 12 bases in between.

This chain links TRBV10-2 with TRBJ2-2; D unresolved. V shed 4 bases and J shed 3 bases, with 6 bases lying between them. CDR1 WSHSY and CDR2 SAAADI come from the germline V gene. There are 13 residues in the CDR3. In DNA form, the CDR3 reads TGCGCCAGCAGTGTTCTTCACACCGGGGAGCTGTTTTTT. Its protein is CASSVLHTGELFF.

The genes are TRBV6-1 and TRBJ2-2; D not resolved. The CDR3 loop spans 13 amino acids. Germline values: CDR1 MNHNS, CDR2 SASEGT. Trimming stripped 2 bases from V and 9 bases from J, with 10 bases between. CDR3 residues: CASSETGGRELFF. CDR3 DNA: TGTGCCAGCAGTGAAACCGGTGGCCGGGAGCTGTTTTTT.

The chain recombines TRBV7-9 with TRBJ1-3; no firm D call. The germline V and J ends were trimmed by 8 bases and 0 bases, with 11 bases remaining between them. Germline lookup yields CDR1 SEHNR and CDR2 FQNEAQ (reference sequence). This CDR3 is 14 amino acids long. The CDR3 is CASVLSGSGNTIYF. The CDR3 region has the DNA TGTGCCAGCGTTTTGTCTGGCTCTGGAAACACCATATATTTT.